Following are 2 T cell receptor beta chains from one sample sequenced in a study of T-cell reconstitution after alpha-beta-depleted transplantation in children. The TCRbeta library incorporated unique molecular identifiers. One entry per CDR3 protein, called by TCRdb with MiXCR from the PCR reads. The sample has roughly 500,000 distinct CDR3 sequences, about 33% seen once. The sample consisted of PBMCs from the stem cell graft donor, taken from the stem cell graft. Receptor source: a human donor who donated a stem cell graft to a child with aplastic anemia.

This clonotype was recorded a few times. The genes are TRBV11-2 and TRBJ2-2; D gene uncertain. Germline CDR1 is SGHAT and CDR2 is FQNNGV. Trimming removed 5 bases from V and 8 bases from J, with 18 bases in between. The length of the CDR3 is 15 residues. The CDR3 is CASSLTANRAGELFF. The CDR3 DNA reads as TGTGCCAGCAGCCTTACCGCCAATCGGGCGGGGGAGCTGTTTTTT.

This clonotype occurred once. The rearrangement links TRBV5-1 to TRBJ1-1, with D tentatively TRBD1 (6 bases). This CDR3 has 15 amino acids. Germline V gene lookup returns CDR1 SGHRS and CDR2 YFSETQ. V gave up 4 bases and J gave up 6 bases, with 19 bases separating them. CDR3 sequence reads: CASSGSPGQESEAFF. Written as DNA, the CDR3 is TGCGCCAGCAGCGGCTCTCCGGGACAAGAGTCTGAAGCTTTCTTT.